This paragraph covers one T cell receptor (beta chain) sequence. Its antigen is as yet unknown. RNA amounts of roughly 0.45 to 1 ug underwent reverse transcription with random hexamers. By means of immunoSEQ multiplex PCR, TCR beta CDR3 spanning 54 Vbeta and 13 Jbeta underwent amplification. TCRdb reprocessed the immunoSEQ multiplex PCR reads with MiXCR, giving one entry per CDR3 protein. Seen here are about 60,000 distinct CDR3 sequences, approximately 92% observed once, and the top ten hold just under 0.2%. High-throughput TCR beta sequencing covered peripheral CD8+ and CD4+ T cells. While CD8+ and CD4+ T cells were isolated negatively, TEMRA cells were enriched by FACS. These data come from a study of CD8 T cells in Susac syndrome. General observations from the study: The TCR sequencing and HLA analysis in the study involved a relatively small number of individuals, as the study acknowledged.

The sequencing sample was made of CD8+ T cells from PBMCs. The clonotype originates from a human donor in good health.

The CDR3 DNA reads as TGTGCCACCAGTGTGGGCAACACAGATACGCAGTATTTT. As protein: CATSVGNTDTQYF. The genes are TRBV24-1 and TRBJ2-3; D is undetermined. The CDR3 covers 13 residues. Trimming pared 5 bases from V and 2 bases from J, leaving 7 bases between. Per germline, CDR1 KGHDR and CDR2 SFDVKD.